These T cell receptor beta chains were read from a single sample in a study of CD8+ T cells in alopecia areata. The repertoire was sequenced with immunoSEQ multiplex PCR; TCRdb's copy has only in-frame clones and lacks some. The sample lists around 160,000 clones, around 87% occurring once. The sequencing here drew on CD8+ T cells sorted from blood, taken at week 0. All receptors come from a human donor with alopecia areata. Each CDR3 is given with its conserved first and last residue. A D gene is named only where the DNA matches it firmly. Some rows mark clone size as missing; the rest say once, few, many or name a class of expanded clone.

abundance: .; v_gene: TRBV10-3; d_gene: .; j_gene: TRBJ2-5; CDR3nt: TGTGCCATCAGTGAGTCTGCATTGGAAGAGACCCAGTACTTC; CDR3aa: CAISESALEETQYF
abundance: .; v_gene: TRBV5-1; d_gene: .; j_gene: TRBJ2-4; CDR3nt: TGCGCCAGCAGTGCGGGGAACAAAAACATTCAGTACTTC; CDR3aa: CASSAGNKNIQYF
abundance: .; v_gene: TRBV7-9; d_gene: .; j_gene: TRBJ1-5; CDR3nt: TGTGCCAGCAGCTTAGAAGGGGATAGCAATCAGCCCCAGCATTTT; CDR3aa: CASSLEGDSNQPQHF
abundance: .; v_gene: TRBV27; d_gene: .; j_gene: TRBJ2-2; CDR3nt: TGTGCCAGCAGTTTCAGGCTCAGCACCGGGGAGCTGTTTTTT; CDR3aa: CASSFRLSTGELFF
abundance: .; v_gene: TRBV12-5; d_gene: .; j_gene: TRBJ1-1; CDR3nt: TGTGCTAGTGGCCTCGGACAAAGACTCGGAGGCATGAACACTGAAGCTTTCTTT; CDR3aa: CASGLGQRLGGMNTEAFF
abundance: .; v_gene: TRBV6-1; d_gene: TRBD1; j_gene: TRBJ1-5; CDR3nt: TGTGCCAGCACCCTCTGGACAGGGGGCACCCAGCCCCAGCATTTT; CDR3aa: CASTLWTGGTQPQHF
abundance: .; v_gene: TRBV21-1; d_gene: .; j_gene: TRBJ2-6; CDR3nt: TGTGCCAGCAGCAAAGCGCGGAGCTCTGGGGCCAACGTCCTGACTTTC; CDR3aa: CASSKARSSGANVLTF
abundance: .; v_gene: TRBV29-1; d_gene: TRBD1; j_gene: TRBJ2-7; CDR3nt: TGCAGCGTGGAAGACAGGGGGTACGAGCAGTACTTC; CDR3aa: CSVEDRGYEQYF
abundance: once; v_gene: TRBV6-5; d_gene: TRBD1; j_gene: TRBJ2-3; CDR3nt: TGTGCCAGCAGACCCGGGACAGAAAGCACAGATACGCAGTATTTT; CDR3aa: CASRPGTESTDTQYF
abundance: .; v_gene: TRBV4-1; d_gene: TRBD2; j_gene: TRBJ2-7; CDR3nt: TGCGCCAGCAGCCAAGATGGGTCGGGGGGGTCCTACGAGCAGTACTTC; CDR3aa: CASSQDGSGGSYEQYF
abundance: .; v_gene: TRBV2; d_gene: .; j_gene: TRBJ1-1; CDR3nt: TGTGCCAGCACTCCCAGATGGGGGGACACTGAAGCTTTCTTT; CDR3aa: CASTPRWGDTEAFF
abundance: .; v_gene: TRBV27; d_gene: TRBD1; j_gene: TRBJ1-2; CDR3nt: TGTGCCAGCACCCTGAACGGACAGGGGGCGGTTGGCTATGGCTACACCTTC; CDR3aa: CASTLNGQGAVGYGYTF
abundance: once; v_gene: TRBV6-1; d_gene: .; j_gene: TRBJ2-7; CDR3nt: TGTGCCAGCAGTGAGTCCCTCAGCTACGAGCAGTACTTC; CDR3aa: CASSESLSYEQYF
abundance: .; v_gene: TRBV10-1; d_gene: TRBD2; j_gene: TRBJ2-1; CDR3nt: TGCGCCAGCAGTGATAATTATGGACTAGGGGAGCAGTTCTTC; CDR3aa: CASSDNYGLGEQFF
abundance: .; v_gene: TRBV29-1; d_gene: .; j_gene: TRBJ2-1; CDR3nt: TGCAGCGTTGTGGGGGCCCCCTCAAACAATGAGCAGTTCTTC; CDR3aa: CSVVGAPSNNEQFF
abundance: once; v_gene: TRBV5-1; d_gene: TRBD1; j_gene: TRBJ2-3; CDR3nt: TGCGCCAGCAGCCTAGGACAGGGGGTGCTCACAGATACGCAGTATTTT; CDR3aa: CASSLGQGVLTDTQYF
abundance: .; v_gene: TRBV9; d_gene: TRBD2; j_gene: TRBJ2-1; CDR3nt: TGTGCCAGCAGCCCGGGGGGTTACAATGAGCAGTTCTTC; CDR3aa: CASSPGGYNEQFF
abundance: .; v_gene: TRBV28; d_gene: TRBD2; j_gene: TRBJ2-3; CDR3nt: TGTGCCAGCACCGCTAGCGGAATCACAGATACGCAGTATTTT; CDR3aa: CASTASGITDTQYF
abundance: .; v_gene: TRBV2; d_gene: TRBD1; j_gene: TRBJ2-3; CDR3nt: TGTGCCAGCCAGCGACAGGGGACAAGCACAGATACGCAGTATTTT; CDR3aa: CASQRQGTSTDTQYF
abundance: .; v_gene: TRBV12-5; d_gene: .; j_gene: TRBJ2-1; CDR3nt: TGTGCTAGTGGCCTCGGGGGACTGGCGCTCAATGAGCAGTTCTTC; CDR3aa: CASGLGGLALNEQFF
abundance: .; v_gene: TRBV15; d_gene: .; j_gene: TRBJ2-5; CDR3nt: TGTGCCACCAGCAGGGTATGGACGGACCAAGAGACCCAGTACTTC; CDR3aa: CATSRVWTDQETQYF
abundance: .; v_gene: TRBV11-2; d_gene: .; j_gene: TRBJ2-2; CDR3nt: TGTGCCAGCAGCTTAGCCGGGGAGCTGTTTTTT; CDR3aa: CASSLAGELFF
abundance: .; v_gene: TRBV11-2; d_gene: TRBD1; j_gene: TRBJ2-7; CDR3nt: TGTGCCAGCAGCTTAGGGGACAGGGACTACGAGCAGTACTTC; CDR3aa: CASSLGDRDYEQYF
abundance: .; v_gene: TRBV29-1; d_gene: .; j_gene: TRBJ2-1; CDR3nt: TGCAGCGTTGAGACTAATGAGCAGTTCTTC; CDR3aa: CSVETNEQFF
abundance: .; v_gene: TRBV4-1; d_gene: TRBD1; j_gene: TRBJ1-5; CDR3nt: TGCGCCAGCAGCCAAGAAGGGGGCAGTCAGCCCCAGCATTTT; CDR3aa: CASSQEGGSQPQHF
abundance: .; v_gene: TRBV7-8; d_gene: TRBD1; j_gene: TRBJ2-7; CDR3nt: TGTGCCAGCAGCTTAGGATCTGGACAGGGGTTAGTCGAGCAGTACTTC; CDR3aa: CASSLGSGQGLVEQYF
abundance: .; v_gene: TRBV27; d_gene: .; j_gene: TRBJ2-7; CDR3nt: TGTGCCAGCAGTTTCCGGGGCGGATCGGCCCGCGAGCAGTACTTC; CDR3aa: CASSFRGGSAREQYF
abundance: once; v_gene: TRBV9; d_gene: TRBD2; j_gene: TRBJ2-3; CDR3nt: TGTGCCAGCAGCCAGAGCGGGGCGGGCACAGATACGCAGTATTTT; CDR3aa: CASSQSGAGTDTQYF
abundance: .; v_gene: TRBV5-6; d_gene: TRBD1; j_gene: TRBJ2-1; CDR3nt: TGTGCCAGCACCAATCTCGCAGGGGGCGCCTACAATGAGCAGTTCTTC; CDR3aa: CASTNLAGGAYNEQFF
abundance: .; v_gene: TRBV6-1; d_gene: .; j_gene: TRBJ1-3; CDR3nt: TGTGCCAGCAGTGAAGCCCCCCAGGGATTCTCTGGAAACACCATATATTTT; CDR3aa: CASSEAPQGFSGNTIYF
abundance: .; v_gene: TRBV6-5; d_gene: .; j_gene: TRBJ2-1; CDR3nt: TGTGCCAGCAGTTACCAGGGCAATGAGCAGTTCTTC; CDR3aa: CASSYQGNEQFF
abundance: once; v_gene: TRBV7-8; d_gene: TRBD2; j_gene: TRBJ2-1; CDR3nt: TGTGCCAGCAGCTTAGCGGGGGGGGAGAGCTCCTACAATGAGCAGTTCTTC; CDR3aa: CASSLAGGESSYNEQFF
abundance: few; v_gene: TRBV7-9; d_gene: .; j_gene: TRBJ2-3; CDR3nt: TGTGCCAGCAGCATTTACCGGCGGGGAGGCACAGATACGCAGTATTTT; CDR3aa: CASSIYRRGGTDTQYF
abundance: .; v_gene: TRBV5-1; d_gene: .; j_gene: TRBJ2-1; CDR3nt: TGCGCCAGCAGCCCTGGACGGACCAACTACAATGAGCAGTTCTTC; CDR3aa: CASSPGRTNYNEQFF
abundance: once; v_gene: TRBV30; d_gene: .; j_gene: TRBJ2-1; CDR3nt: TGTGCCTGGAGCGGCGGCTCAGGGGGGAATGAGCAGTTCTTC; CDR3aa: CAWSGGSGGNEQFF
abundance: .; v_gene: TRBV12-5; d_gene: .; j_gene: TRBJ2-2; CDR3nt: TGTGCTAGTGGTTTGGCTCATGGGACACCGAACACCGGGGAGCTGTTTTTT; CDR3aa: CASGLAHGTPNTGELFF
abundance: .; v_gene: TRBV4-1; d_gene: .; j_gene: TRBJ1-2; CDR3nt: TGCGCCAGCAGCCAAGATGGAGTCCCCTCAACCTTC; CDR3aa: CASSQDGVPSTF
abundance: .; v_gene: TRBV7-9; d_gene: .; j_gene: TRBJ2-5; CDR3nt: TGTGCCAGCAGCTTACTGGCCGGTGAAGAGACCCAGTACTTC; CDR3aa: CASSLLAGEETQYF
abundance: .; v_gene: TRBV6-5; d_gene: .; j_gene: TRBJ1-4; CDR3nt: TGTGCCAGCAGTTACGAGGCAGAAGCTAATGAAAAACTGTTTTTT; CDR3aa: CASSYEAEANEKLFF
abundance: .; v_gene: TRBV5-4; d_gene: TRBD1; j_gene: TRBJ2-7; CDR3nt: TGTGCCAGCAGCACGGGACAGGGTGCCTACGAGCAGTACTTC; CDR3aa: CASSTGQGAYEQYF
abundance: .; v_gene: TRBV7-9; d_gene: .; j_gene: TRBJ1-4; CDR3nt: TGTGCCAGCAGCTCCTTAGACGGGAGGTGGGAAAAACTGTTTTTT; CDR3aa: CASSSLDGRWEKLFF
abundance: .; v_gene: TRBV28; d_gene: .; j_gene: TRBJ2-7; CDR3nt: TGTGCCAGCAGTGCGATGGAGAACAGGGACGAGCAGTACTTC; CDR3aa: CASSAMENRDEQYF
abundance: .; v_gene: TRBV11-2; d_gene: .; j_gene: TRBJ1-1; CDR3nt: TGTGCCAGCAGCTCCCCGGAGAACACTGAAGCTTTCTTT; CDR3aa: CASSSPENTEAFF
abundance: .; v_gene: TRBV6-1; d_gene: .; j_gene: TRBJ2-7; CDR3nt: TGTGCCAGCATTACATCGGGCGAGCAGTACTTC; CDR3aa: CASITSGEQYF
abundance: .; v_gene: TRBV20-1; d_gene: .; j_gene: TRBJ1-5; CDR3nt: TGCAGTGGCGGTCAGCCCCAGCATTTT; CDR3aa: CSGGQPQHF
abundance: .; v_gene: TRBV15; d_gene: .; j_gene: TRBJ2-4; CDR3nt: TGTGCCACCAGCAGAAACCGGGACACCGTATTAAAAAACATTCAGTACTTC; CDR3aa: CATSRNRDTVLKNIQYF
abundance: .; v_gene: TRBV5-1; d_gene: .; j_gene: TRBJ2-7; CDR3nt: TGCGCCAGCAGCACTCCCGTGGCAGGAGACTACGAGCAGTACTTC; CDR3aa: CASSTPVAGDYEQYF
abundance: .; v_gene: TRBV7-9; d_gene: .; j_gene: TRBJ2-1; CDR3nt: TGTGCCAGCAAACTAGAATCTCGGTATGAGCAGTTCTTC; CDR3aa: CASKLESRYEQFF
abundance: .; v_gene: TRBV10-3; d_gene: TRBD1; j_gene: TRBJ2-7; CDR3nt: TGTGCCATCAGTCCCGGGACAGGGATTTACGAGCAGTACTTC; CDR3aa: CAISPGTGIYEQYF
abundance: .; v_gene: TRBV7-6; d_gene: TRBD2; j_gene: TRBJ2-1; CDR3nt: TGTGCCAGCAGCTTTGAGACTAGCGGGTCCTACAATGAGCAGTTCTTC; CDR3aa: CASSFETSGSYNEQFF
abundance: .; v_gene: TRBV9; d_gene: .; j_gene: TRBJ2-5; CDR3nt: TGTGCCAGCAGCGTCCCGACAGAGACCCAGTACTTC; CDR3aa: CASSVPTETQYF
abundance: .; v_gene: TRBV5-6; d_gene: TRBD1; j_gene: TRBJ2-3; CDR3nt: TGTGCCAGCAGCGAAGGACAGGCAGGAGATACGCAGTATTTT; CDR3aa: CASSEGQAGDTQYF
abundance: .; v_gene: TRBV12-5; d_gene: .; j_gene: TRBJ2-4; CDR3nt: TGTGCTAGTGCCCCGAGCGAGGGCTTGGCCAAAAACATTCAGTACTTC; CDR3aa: CASAPSEGLAKNIQYF
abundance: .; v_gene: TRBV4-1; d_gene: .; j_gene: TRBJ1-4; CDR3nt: TGCGCCAGCAGCCAAGTAGGTGCAGGGGTGACGGATGAAAAACTGTTTTTT; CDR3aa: CASSQVGAGVTDEKLFF
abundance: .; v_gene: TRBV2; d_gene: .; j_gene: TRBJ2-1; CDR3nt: TGTGCCAGCAGTGAGGTGGGTAGCTCCTACAATGAGCAGTTCTTC; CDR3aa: CASSEVGSSYNEQFF
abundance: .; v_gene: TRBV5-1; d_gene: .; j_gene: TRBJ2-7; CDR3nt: TGCGCCAGCAGCTTGGGCGGAGAGAGCTCCTACGAGCAGTACTTC; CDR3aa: CASSLGGESSYEQYF
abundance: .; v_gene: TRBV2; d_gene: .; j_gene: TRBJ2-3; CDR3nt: TGTGCCAGCTTGGGGGGAACAGATACGCAGTATTTT; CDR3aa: CASLGGTDTQYF
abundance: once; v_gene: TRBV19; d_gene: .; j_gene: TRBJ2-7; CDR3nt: TGTGCCAGTAGTATAGCTCCGACCGCCTACGAGCAGTACTTC; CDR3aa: CASSIAPTAYEQYF
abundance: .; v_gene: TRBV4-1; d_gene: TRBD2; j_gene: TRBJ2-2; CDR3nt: TGCGCCAGCAGACCCCTGGGGCGGGAGTTGGGCGGGGAGCTGTTTTTT; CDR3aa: CASRPLGRELGGELFF
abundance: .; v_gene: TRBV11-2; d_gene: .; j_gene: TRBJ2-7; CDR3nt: TGTGCCAGCAGGCCGCAGGGGGGGCCGTACTACGAGCAGTACTTC; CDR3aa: CASRPQGGPYYEQYF